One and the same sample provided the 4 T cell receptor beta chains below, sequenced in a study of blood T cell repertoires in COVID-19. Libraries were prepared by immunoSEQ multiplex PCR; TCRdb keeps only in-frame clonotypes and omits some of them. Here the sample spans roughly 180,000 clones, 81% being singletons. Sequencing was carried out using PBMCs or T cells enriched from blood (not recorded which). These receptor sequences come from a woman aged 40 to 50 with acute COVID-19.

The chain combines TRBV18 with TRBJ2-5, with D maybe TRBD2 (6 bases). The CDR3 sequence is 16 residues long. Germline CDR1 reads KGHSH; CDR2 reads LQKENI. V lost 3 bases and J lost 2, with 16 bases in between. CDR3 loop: CASSPSSGSGQETQYF. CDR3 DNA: TGTGCCAGCTCACCCTCCTCCGGGAGTGGGCAAGAGACCCAGTACTTC.

The CDR3: CASSSRERVVTQYF. CDR3 coding DNA: TGTGCCAGCAGCTCACGGGAGAGGGTCGTGACCCAGTACTTC. The V and J genes are TRBV7-8 and TRBJ2-5; D perhaps matches TRBD2 (6 bases). V gave up 4 bases and J gave up 7 bases, with 16 bases separating them. The CDR3 length is 14 residues. The V gene's germline CDR1 is SGHVS and CDR2 FQNEAQ.

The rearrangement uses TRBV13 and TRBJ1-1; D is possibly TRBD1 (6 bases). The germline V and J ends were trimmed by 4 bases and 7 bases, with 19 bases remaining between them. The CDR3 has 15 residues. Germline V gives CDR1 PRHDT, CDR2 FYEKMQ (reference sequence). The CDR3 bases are TGTGCCAGCAGCTCGTCTTACAGGGTACGGGTTGAAGCTTTCTTT. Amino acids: CASSSSYRVRVEAFF.

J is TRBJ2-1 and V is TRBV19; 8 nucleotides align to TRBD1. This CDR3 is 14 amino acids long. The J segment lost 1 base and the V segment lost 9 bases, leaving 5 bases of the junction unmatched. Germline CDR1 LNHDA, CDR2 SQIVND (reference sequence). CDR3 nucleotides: TGTGCCAGCCGGGGACAGGAATCCTACAATGAGCAGTTCTTC. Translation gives CASRGQESYNEQFF.